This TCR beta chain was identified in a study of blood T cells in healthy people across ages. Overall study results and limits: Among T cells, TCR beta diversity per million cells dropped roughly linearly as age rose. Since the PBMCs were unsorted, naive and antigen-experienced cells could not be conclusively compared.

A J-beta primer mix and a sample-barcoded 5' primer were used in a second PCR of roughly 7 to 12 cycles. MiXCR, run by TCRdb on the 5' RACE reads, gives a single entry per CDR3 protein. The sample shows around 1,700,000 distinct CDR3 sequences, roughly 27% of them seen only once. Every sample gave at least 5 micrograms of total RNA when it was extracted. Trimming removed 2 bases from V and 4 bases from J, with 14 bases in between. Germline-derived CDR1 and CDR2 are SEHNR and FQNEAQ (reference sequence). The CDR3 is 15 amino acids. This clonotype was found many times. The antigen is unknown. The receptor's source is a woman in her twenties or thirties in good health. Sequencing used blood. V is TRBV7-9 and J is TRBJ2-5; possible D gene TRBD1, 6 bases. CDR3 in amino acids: CASSLLGAGGETQYF. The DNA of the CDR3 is TGTGCCAGCAGCTTATTGGGGGCTGGGGGAGAGACCCAGTACTTC.